This T cell receptor (beta chain) was sequenced during a study of regulatory T cells in long-lasting Graves disease. Study-wide results and limits: Newly diagnosed Graves' patients exceeded persistent ones in TCR diversity.

The CDR3 extends over 16 amino acids. CDR1 is SGHVS, CDR2 FQNEAQ, per germline. V lost 4 bases and J 6 bases, leaving 19 bases between the germline ends. This clonotype has more than one count but fewer than ten. Its matching antigen is unknown. TCR beta libraries were built with iRepertoire HTBI primers and Arm-PCR of CDR3 regions. TCRdb passed the multiplex PCR reads through MiXCR, listing each CDR3 protein once. The sample lists 350,000 to 450,000 distinct CDR3 sequences, 14% to 15% seen once, with over 15% in the top ten. Specified time point: newly diagnosed GD, antithyroid drugs for less than 3 months. RNA extracted from PBMCs served as the sequencing template. This same sample was also taken into another study, of T cells in Graves' hyperthyroidism and ophthalmopathy. That source adds: Most clonotypes that expanded in the thyroid above 0.001 also showed up in blood. Before onset, by a median of approximately 6.8 months, the model predicted ophthalmopathy.

Sequencing was performed on peripheral blood mononuclear cells (PBMCs), taken at new diagnosis, from a patient treated with antithyroid drugs. The genes are TRBV7-8 and TRBJ2-4, with D tentatively TRBD2 (6 bases). The TCR originated in a woman aged 30 to 39 with Graves disease. Here the CDR3 reads CASSSAGQADRNIQYF. Here the CDR3 DNA reads TGTGCCAGCAGCTCTGCGGGGCAAGCAGACAGAAACATTCAGTACTTC.